This record looks at one T cell receptor beta chain sequence and its context. Its antigen is currently unknown. Use of 60 Vbeta and 13 Jbeta primers characterized the PCR. Assay: immunoSEQ multiplex PCR; the TCRdb copy retains only in-frame clones and omits some. The data contain about 120,000 clones, over 75% of them singletons. This entry comes from a study of cytomegalovirus exposure and HLA in healthy donors. Overall study: Of all 400 or so donors who were genotyped, about 80% belonged to the Caucasian-associated ancestry cluster.

CDR1 is SQVTM and CDR2 is ANQGSEA in the germline V gene. The ends lost 7 bases at V and 5 bases at J; junction bases unmatched: 6. The length of the CDR3 is 12 residues. General study results and limits: The study labeled 164 TCR beta chains cytomegalovirus-associated.

The sequenced material came from PBMCs. The sequence derives from a woman aged 18-30 years in good health and CMV-seronegative. The chain carries TRBV29-1 and TRBJ1-1, with 8 bases aligning to TRBD1. The CDR3 region has the DNA TGCAGCGGCAAGACAGGGGATACTGAAGCTTTCTTT. As protein: CSGKTGDTEAFF.